This is a list of T cell receptor beta chains from one sample in a study of identical twins. TCRdb passed the 5' RACE reads through MiXCR, listing each CDR3 protein once. The table has 430,000 or so distinct CDR3 sequences, approximately 24% seen once. This same sample was also part of a study on T cells expressing NK-cell markers.

Sequencing input: CD4+ T cells sorted from blood. The receptors stem from a woman aged 18-30 years in good health. Each CDR3 is given with its conserved first and last residue. A D gene is named only where the DNA matches it firmly. Clone size is given for some rows only: seen once, a few or many times, or a class if the clone is expanded.

clone size	D gene	V gene	J gene	CDR3 protein	CDR3 DNA
few	TRBD1	TRBV11-2	TRBJ2-7	CASSRDRGRYLLSYEQYF	TGTGCCAGTTCACGGGACAGGGGGCGTTACCTCCTCTCCTACGAGCAGTACTTC
-	-	TRBV20-1	TRBJ2-1	CSAISSGSGRDASYNEQFF	TGCAGTGCCATCTCTTCGGGGAGCGGCAGGGATGCTTCCTACAATGAGCAGTTCTTC
-	TRBD1	TRBV6-1	TRBJ2-1	CASTRTGGKDEQFF	TGTGCCAGCACCCGGACAGGGGGAAAAGATGAGCAGTTCTTC
few	-	TRBV20-1	TRBJ2-5	CSARTPNLDQETQYF	TGCAGTGCTAGAACCCCAAACCTAGACCAAGAGACCCAGTACTTC
many	-	TRBV3-1	TRBJ2-7	CASSQDGYEQYF	TGTGCCAGCAGCCAAGATGGCTACGAGCAGTACTTC
many	TRBD1	TRBV29-1	TRBJ2-2	CSGGQGAGELFF	TGCAGCGGGGGGCAGGGGGCCGGGGAGCTGTTTTTT
-	TRBD2	TRBV6-2/TRBV6-3	TRBJ2-1	CASSYPLSGRENEQFF	TGTGCCAGCAGTTACCCGTTGAGCGGGAGGGAAAATGAGCAGTTCTTC
few	TRBD1	TRBV4-2	TRBJ2-5	CASSQTGTGGLQETQYF	TGTGCCAGCAGCCAGACCGGGACAGGGGGACTCCAAGAGACCCAGTACTTC
-	TRBD2	TRBV20-1	TRBJ2-1	CSALRLAGGWDEQFF	TGCAGTGCTCTGCGACTAGCGGGGGGCTGGGATGAGCAGTTCTTC
-	TRBD2	TRBV5-1	TRBJ2-1	CASSLHGTSPNEQFF	TGCGCCAGCAGCTTGCATGGGACTAGCCCCAATGAGCAGTTCTTC
-	TRBD2	TRBV12-5	TRBJ2-3	CASGLGTSGASTDTQYF	TGTGCTAGTGGTCTGGGGACTAGCGGAGCTAGCACAGATACGCAGTATTTT
once	TRBD2	TRBV5-1	TRBJ2-3	CASSLALRGARGTDTQYF	TGCGCCAGCAGCTTGGCTTTGCGGGGGGCCAGGGGCACAGATACGCAGTATTTT
-	-	TRBV20-1	TRBJ2-7	CSASKGGLSYEQYF	TGCAGTGCTAGTAAGGGGGGGCTCTCCTACGAGCAGTACTTC
few	-	TRBV5-1	TRBJ2-3	CASSLDVGTDTQYF	TGCGCCAGCAGCTTGGACGTTGGCACAGATACGCAGTATTTT
few	-	TRBV2	TRBJ1-1	CASSEVAEPLNTEAFF	TGTGCCAGCAGTGAAGTGGCAGAACCATTGAACACTGAAGCTTTCTTT
many	TRBD1	TRBV4-1	TRBJ2-7	CASSRQGPYEQYF	TGCGCCAGCAGCCGACAGGGCCCCTACGAGCAGTACTTC
-	-	TRBV20-1	TRBJ2-3	CSAPGRSSTDTQYF	TGCAGTGCGCCGGGACGGTCAAGCACAGATACGCAGTATTTT
-	TRBD2	TRBV10-3	TRBJ2-7	CAISGGGSGSYEQYF	TGTGCCATCAGTGGGGGGGGTAGCGGCTCCTACGAGCAGTACTTC
few	TRBD2	TRBV12-3/TRBV12-4	TRBJ2-2	CASSLASGRRTGGELFF	TGTGCCAGCAGTTTGGCTAGCGGGAGGCGAACGGGCGGGGAGCTGTTTTTT
few	-	TRBV20-1	TRBJ1-4	CSARTGSQLFF	TGCAGTGCAAGGACCGGATCCCAACTGTTTTTT
-	-	TRBV29-1	TRBJ2-1	CSVEFAYNEQFF	TGCAGCGTTGAATTTGCGTACAATGAGCAGTTCTTC
few	TRBD2	TRBV29-1	TRBJ2-1	CSGKKAVRESGWFTEQFF	TGCAGCGGGAAGAAGGCGGTGCGGGAGAGCGGTTGGTTCACTGAGCAGTTCTTC
-	TRBD1	TRBV12-3/TRBV12-4	TRBJ2-5	CASRRTGTGGETQYF	TGTGCCAGCAGACGGACCGGGACAGGGGGAGAGACCCAGTACTTC
few	-	TRBV28	TRBJ1-1	CASTTPRGAFF	TGTGCCAGCACCACCCCCAGAGGAGCTTTCTTT
many	TRBD2	TRBV20-1	TRBJ2-7	CSARLAGVYEQYF	TGCAGTGCTAGGCTAGCGGGAGTCTACGAGCAGTACTTC
-	-	TRBV5-1	TRBJ2-1	CASSPRAGNEQFF	TGCGCCAGCAGCCCGCGGGCCGGTAATGAGCAGTTCTTC
-	-	TRBV24-1	TRBJ2-1	CATSDFWYDPYNEQFF	TGTGCCACCAGTGATTTTTGGTACGACCCCTACAATGAGCAGTTCTTC
few	-	TRBV20-1	TRBJ2-1	CSARVATGSNEQFF	TGCAGTGCTAGAGTAGCGACGGGATCCAATGAGCAGTTCTTC